This TCR beta chain was sequenced in a study of shared clonotypes between healthy human individuals. Study context: Contributing individuals were two females and a few males aged 18 to 49.

This table comes from immunoSEQ multiplex PCR, and its TCRdb copy is limited to in-frame clones, with some not included. The repertoire consists of 1.4 million or so clones, with 98% to 99% occurring once and the leading ten covering roughly 0.35%. Points from the study as a whole: Despite large depth, sorted-subset datasets appeared incompletely sequenced. The study found lower generation probabilities in non-shared clonotypes than in those shared by all four donors. Clonotypes that were shared across several donors made up 4.5% to 5% of naive CD4 clonotypes.

Looked up from germline, CDR1 is MNHEY and CDR2 is SVGAGI. The CDR3 has 16 amino acids. V lost 6 bases, J lost 3 bases, and 13 bases stayed unmatched. About this clone: What it recognizes is unknown.

The rearrangement joins TRBV6-5 to TRBJ2-7; 8 bases line up with TRBD2. Sequencing was done on a sample of naive CD4+ T cells sorted from blood. Subset meaning: CD45RA+ positively selected. The TCR originated in a man under 40 in good health. The CDR3 bases are TGTGCCAGCAGGTACGGGATCTCGGGAGGGAACTACGAGCAGTACTTC. This encodes CASRYGISGGNYEQYF.